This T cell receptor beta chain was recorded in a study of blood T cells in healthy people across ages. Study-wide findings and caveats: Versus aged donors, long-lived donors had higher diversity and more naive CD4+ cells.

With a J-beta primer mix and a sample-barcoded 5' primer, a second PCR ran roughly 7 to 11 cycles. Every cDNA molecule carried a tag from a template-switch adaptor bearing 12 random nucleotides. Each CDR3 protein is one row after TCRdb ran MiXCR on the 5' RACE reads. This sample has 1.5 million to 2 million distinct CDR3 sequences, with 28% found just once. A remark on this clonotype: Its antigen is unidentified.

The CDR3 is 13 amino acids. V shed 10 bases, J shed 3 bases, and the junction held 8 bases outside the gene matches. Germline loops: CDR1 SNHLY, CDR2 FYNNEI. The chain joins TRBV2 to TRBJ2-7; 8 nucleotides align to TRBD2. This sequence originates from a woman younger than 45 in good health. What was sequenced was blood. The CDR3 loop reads CANRNLAGYEQYF. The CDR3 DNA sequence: TGTGCCAACAGGAACCTAGCGGGCTACGAGCAGTACTTC.